The rows below give T cell receptor beta chains drawn from one sample of a study of CXCR3-negative and CXCR3-positive naive CD8 T cells. TCRdb reprocessed the 5' RACE reads, with one entry per CDR3 protein and no DNA. Its table lists over 100,000 distinct CDR3 sequences. The sequenced material came from naive CXCR3- CD8+ T cells from blood. The receptors here all came from a human donor in good health. Some clones in this sample may be carry-over from other donors' samples. CDR3s include the opening cysteine and the closing phenylalanine or tryptophan.

v_call: TRBV7-3
j_call: TRBJ2-2
cdr3_aa: CASSFGQGEDTGELFF

v_call: TRBV4-3
j_call: TRBJ1-1
cdr3_aa: CASSQGRTGPEAFF

v_call: TRBV27
j_call: TRBJ2-7
cdr3_aa: CASSLSRDAYEQYF

v_call: TRBV12-3/TRBV12-4
j_call: TRBJ2-2
cdr3_aa: CASSRGGGANTGEQFF

v_call: TRBV3-1
j_call: TRBJ2-1
cdr3_aa: CASSQDLSSGGPPQFF

v_call: TRBV6-2/TRBV6-3
j_call: TRBJ2-6
cdr3_aa: CASSYSFDSGANVLTF

v_call: TRBV29-1
j_call: TRBJ2-2
cdr3_aa: CSVAAYGELFF

v_call: TRBV10-3
j_call: TRBJ1-4
cdr3_aa: CAISSGGAEEKLFF

v_call: TRBV11-2
j_call: TRBJ2-1
cdr3_aa: CASSLNSGTGAHNEQFF

v_call: TRBV19
j_call: TRBJ2-7
cdr3_aa: CASSGRYYEQYF

v_call: TRBV9
j_call: TRBJ2-1
cdr3_aa: CASSVGQGGVEQFF

v_call: TRBV3-1
j_call: TRBJ2-1
cdr3_aa: CASSQVSGPMDEQFF

v_call: TRBV29-1
j_call: TRBJ2-1
cdr3_aa: CSVEGQQDSGYNEQFF

v_call: TRBV28
j_call: TRBJ2-5
cdr3_aa: CASSLAGGVGETQYF

v_call: TRBV4-1
j_call: TRBJ1-3
cdr3_aa: CASSQESLPGGDTTYF

v_call: TRBV6-5
j_call: TRBJ1-1
cdr3_aa: CASSYTGSEAFF

v_call: TRBV27
j_call: TRBJ2-3
cdr3_aa: CASSSRTERDTQYF

v_call: TRBV12-3/TRBV12-4
j_call: TRBJ2-3
cdr3_aa: CASSPRDRLDTQYF

v_call: TRBV2
j_call: TRBJ2-7
cdr3_aa: CASSEGAGGSYEQYF

v_call: TRBV7-3
j_call: TRBJ2-1
cdr3_aa: CASSLNHQVFPPNEQFF

v_call: TRBV28
j_call: TRBJ2-2
cdr3_aa: CASSLLASGYTGELFF

v_call: TRBV18
j_call: TRBJ2-4
cdr3_aa: CASSLQGGDIQYF

v_call: TRBV13
j_call: TRBJ1-1
cdr3_aa: CASSGTGETEAFF

v_call: TRBV18
j_call: TRBJ2-7
cdr3_aa: CASSPTDSPLEQYF

v_call: TRBV20-1
j_call: TRBJ1-1
cdr3_aa: CSAAQGDTEAFF

v_call: TRBV4-1
j_call: TRBJ1-5
cdr3_aa: CASSHLLSDQPQHF

v_call: TRBV7-3
j_call: TRBJ2-1
cdr3_aa: CASSLNPHGQGLYNEQFF

v_call: TRBV20-1
j_call: TRBJ2-7
cdr3_aa: CSASLDSEGARLYEQYF

v_call: TRBV11-3
j_call: TRBJ2-1
cdr3_aa: CASSDSGSNEQFF

v_call: TRBV3-1
j_call: TRBJ2-1
cdr3_aa: CASTSSYNEQFF

v_call: TRBV23-1
j_call: TRBJ2-1
cdr3_aa: CASSQPLQGLPYNEQFF

v_call: TRBV6-1
j_call: TRBJ2-7
cdr3_aa: CANPGQNYEQYF

v_call: TRBV28
j_call: TRBJ2-3
cdr3_aa: CASSPQGPDTQYF

v_call: TRBV29-1
j_call: TRBJ2-1
cdr3_aa: CSVTSGTLFDEQFF

v_call: TRBV29-1
j_call: TRBJ2-2
cdr3_aa: CSVEVGSTNTGELFF